This TCR beta chain emerged from a study of blood T cell repertoires in COVID-19 (dated by TCRdb to the early 2020s). Regarding the study in general: Samples from collaborators originated in the United States, Italy and Spain and spanned both the acute and convalescent phases of COVID-19. The material from the prospective study consisted of cDNA or gDNA derived from T cells, B-cell-depleted T cells, or PBMCs. The dataset comprised deeply sampled blood TCRbeta repertoires from subjects exposed to, actively infected with, or recovered from COVID-19. The repertoires were released in a freely available public database meant as a resource for research on the immune response to SARS-CoV-2. The samples were drawn from the first 160 participants of the ongoing ImmuneRACE study and from 950 to 1,500 subjects provided by 6 global collaborators. Nearly every sample came with metadata listing a de-identified subject ID, COVID-19 status, age in years and sex. HLA class I and class II types, where available, came from metadata supplied by the sample provider rather than from assay-based typing.

Remarks on this clone: No cognate antigen has been identified for it. Per-base quality was not reported, and no clone a single base away is much larger than it.

Here is what the overall study found, with its caveats: How much clinical and demographic metadata was included differed by source and by participant, and the metadata was provided uncurated.

Participants in the prospective study were aged about 18 to 89 years, lived in 20 to 30 United States geographic areas, and enrolled through a virtual design. In the prospective study, participants were assigned to cohorts based on the clinical history participants reported in a screening survey and a study questionnaire. ImmuneRACE Cohort 3 recovered participants were defined by two consecutive negative NP/OP PCR tests, healthcare professional clearance, or symptom resolution. In the prospective study, mobile phlebotomists collected whole blood, serum and a nasopharyngeal or oropharyngeal swab from each participant. Over a roughly two-month period, participants in the prospective study had the option of providing additional blood draws and questionnaires. Before DNA extraction, blood samples from the prospective study were shipped at room temperature or frozen. The CDR3, cysteine through phenylalanine, is 14 amino acids long. Only CDR3 DNA is held: 42 bases, read in frame from base 1. V is reduced by 2 bases and J by 6 bases, leaving a spacing of 10 bases between them. From the germline V gene (reference sequence), CDR1 is MNHEY and CDR2 is SMNVEV.

The immunoSEQ Assay, a bias-controlled multiplex PCR, was used to amplify TCRbeta CDR3 regions from genomic DNA. In the paper's pipeline: Nucleated cell counts per sample were estimated from amplification of reference gene primers within the assay. To quantify the absolute abundance of each unique TCRbeta CDR3 rearrangement, sequence reads were collapsed and filtered. For each sample, productive Simpson clonality was calculated as the square root of Simpson's diversity index across productive rearrangements. Sourced from immuneACCESS, this table was stored by TCRdb with only in-frame sequences that have V and J called. A share of the clones is absent; for the studies checked, an unresolved V gene accounts for under half, and the remainder has no known explanation. Clone size and the V and J calls come from that table; the DNA yielded D and trimming. This sample has around 240,000 clones in its table, and about 84% of those were observed once. The ten most abundant clones make up 2% to 2.5% of the sample.

The receptor chain draws on TRBV27 and TRBJ2-2; a confident D gene designation cannot be given. The sequence was obtained from a woman between 45 and 60 years old who had recovered from COVID-19. The sequencing input was PBMCs or T cells enriched from blood (not recorded which). The CDR3 reads as follows: CASSLDARAGELFF. The sequence in DNA is TGTGCCAGCAGTTTAGACGCCCGGGCCGGGGAGCTGTTTTTT.